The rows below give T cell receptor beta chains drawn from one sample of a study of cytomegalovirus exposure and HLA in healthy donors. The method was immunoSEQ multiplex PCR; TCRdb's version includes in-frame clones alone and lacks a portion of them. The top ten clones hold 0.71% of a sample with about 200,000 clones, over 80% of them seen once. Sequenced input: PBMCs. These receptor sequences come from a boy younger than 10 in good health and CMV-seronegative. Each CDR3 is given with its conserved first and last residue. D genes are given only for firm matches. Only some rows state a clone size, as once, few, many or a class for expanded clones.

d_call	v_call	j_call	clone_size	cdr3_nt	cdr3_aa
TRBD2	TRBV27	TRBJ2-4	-	TGTGCCAGCCGGCCTAGCGGGAGTAATTACATTCAGTACTTC	CASRPSGSNYIQYF
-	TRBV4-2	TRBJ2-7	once	TGTGCCAGCAGCCAAGGGACTTCTACTTACGAGCAGTACTTC	CASSQGTSTYEQYF
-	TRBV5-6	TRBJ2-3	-	TGTGCCAGCAGCTTGCGAGCAGATACGCAGTATTTT	CASSLRADTQYF
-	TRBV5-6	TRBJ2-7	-	TGTGCCAGCAGCGGCGACGCGCGGGCCGAGCAGTACTTC	CASSGDARAEQYF
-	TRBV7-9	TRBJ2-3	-	TGTGCCAGCAGCTTAGAAACTAGGACAGATACGCAGTATTTT	CASSLETRTDTQYF
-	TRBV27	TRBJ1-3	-	TGTGCCAGCAGCTTAGGGGGGTTTGGAAACACCATATATTTT	CASSLGGFGNTIYF
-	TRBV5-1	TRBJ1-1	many	TGCGCCAGCAGCTCCTACGAGGTGAACACTGAAGCTTTCTTT	CASSSYEVNTEAFF
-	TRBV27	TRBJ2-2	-	TGTGCCAGCAGTTTACGGGCCGGGGAGCTGTTTTTT	CASSLRAGELFF
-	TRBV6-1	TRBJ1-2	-	TGTGCCAGCAGTGCGGCCAGGGGACCCTATGGCTACACCTTC	CASSAARGPYGYTF
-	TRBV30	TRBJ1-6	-	TGTGCCTCATACGGAGGGTATGATTCACCCCTCCACTTT	CASYGGYDSPLHF
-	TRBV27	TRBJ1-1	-	TGTGCCAGCAGTTTAAACCAGGGCACTGAAGCTTTCTTT	CASSLNQGTEAFF
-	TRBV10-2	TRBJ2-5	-	TGCGCCAGCAGTGAGTCGACTCCCGGAGAGACCCAGTACTTC	CASSESTPGETQYF
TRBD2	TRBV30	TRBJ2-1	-	TGTGCCTCCCCCGGGGCGGGGGAAGCCTACAATGAGCAGTTCTTC	CASPGAGEAYNEQFF
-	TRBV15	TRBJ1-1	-	TGTGCCACCAGCAGAGAACCAGAATTGAACACTGAAGCTTTCTTT	CATSREPELNTEAFF
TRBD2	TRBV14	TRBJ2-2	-	TGTGCCAGCAGCCAAGAGGAGGGACTAGCGGGCCTTAACACCGGGGAGCTGTTTTTT	CASSQEEGLAGLNTGELFF
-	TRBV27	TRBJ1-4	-	TGTGCCAGCAGGTCGGGAGTGGGTCCTGAAAAACTGTTTTTT	CASRSGVGPEKLFF